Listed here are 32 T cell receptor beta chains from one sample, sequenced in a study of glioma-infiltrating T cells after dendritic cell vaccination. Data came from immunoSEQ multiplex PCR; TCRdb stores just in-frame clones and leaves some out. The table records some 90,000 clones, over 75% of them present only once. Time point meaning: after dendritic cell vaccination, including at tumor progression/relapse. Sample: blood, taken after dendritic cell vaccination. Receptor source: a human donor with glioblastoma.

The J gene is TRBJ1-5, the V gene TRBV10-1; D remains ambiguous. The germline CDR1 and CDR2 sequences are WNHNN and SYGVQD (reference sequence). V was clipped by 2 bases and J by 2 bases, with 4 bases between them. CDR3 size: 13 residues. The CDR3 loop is CASSETGNQPQHF. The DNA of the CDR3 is TGCGCCAGCAGTGAGACAGGCAATCAGCCCCAGCATTTT.

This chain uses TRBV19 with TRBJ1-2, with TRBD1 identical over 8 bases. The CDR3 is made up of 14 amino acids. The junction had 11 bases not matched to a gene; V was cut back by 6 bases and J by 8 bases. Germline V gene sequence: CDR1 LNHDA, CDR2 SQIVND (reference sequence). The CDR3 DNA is TGTGCCAGTAGGCCCGGGGGGACAGGAGGCGGCTACACCTTC. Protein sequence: CASRPGGTGGGYTF.

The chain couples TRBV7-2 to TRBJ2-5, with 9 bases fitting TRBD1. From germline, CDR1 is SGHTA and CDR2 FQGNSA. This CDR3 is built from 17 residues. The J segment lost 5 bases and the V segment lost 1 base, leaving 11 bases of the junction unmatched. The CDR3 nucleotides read TGTGCCAGCAGCTTAGATCCAGGGACAGGGATAGGGGAGACCCAGTACTTC. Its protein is CASSLDPGTGIGETQYF. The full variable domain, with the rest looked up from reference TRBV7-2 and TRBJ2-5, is GAGVSQSPSNKVTEKGKDVELRCDPISGHTALYWYRQSLGQGLEFLIYFQGNSAPDKSGLPSDRFSAERTGGSVSTLTIQRTQQEDSAVYLCASSLDPGTGIGETQYFGPGTRLLVL.

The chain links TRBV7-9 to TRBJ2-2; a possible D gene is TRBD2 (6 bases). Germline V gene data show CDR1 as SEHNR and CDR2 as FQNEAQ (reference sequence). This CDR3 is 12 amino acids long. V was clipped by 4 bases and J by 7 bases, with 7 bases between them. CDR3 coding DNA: TGTGCCAGCAGCTGGGGGGACGGGGAGCTGTTTTTT. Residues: CASSWGDGELFF. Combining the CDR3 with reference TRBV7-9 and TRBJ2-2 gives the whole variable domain DTGVSQNPRHKITKRGQNVTFRCDPISEHNRLYWYRQTLGQGPEFLTYFQNEAQLEKSRLLSDRFSAERPKGSFSTLEIQRTEQGDSAMYLCASSWGDGELFFGEGSRLTVL.

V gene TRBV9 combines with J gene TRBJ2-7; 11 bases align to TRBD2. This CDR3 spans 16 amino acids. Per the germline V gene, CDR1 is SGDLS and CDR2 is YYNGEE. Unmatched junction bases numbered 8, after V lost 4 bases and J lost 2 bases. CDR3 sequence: CASSFRLAGNPYEQYF. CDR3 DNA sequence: TGTGCCAGCAGCTTCCGACTAGCGGGGAACCCCTACGAGCAGTACTTC. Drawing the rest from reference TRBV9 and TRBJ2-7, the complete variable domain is DSGVTQTPKHLITATGQRVTLRCSPRSGDLSVYWYQQSLDQGLQFLIQYYNGEERAKGNILERFSAQQFPDLHSELNLSSLELGDSALYFCASSFRLAGNPYEQYFGPGTRLTVT.

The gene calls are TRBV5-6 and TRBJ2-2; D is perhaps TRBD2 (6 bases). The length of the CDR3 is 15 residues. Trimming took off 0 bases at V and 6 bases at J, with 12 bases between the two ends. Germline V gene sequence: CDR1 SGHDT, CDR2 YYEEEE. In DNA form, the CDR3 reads TGTGCCAGCAGCTTGGGGCGGGGATATCCCGGGGAGCTGTTTTTT. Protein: CASSLGRGYPGELFF.

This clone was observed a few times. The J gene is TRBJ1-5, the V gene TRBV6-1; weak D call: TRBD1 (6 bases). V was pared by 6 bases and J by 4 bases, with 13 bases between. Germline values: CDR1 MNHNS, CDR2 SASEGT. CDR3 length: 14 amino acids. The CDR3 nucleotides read TGTGCCAGCAGAAACAGACAGGCGAATCAGCCCCAGCATTTT. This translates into CASRNRQANQPQHF.

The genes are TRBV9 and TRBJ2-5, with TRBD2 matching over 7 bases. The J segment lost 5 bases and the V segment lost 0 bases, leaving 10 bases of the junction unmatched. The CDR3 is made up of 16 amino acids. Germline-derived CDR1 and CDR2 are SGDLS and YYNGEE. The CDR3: CASSVEEGGPDETQYF. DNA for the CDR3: TGTGCCAGCAGCGTAGAGGAGGGAGGGCCCGATGAGACCCAGTACTTC.

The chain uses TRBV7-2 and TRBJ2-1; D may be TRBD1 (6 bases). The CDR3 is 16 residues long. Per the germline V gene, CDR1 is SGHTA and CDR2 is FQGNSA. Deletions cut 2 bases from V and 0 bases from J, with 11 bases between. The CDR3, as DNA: TGTGCCAGCAGCTTAAACAGGGCCTACTCCTACAATGAGCAGTTCTTC. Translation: CASSLNRAYSYNEQFF.

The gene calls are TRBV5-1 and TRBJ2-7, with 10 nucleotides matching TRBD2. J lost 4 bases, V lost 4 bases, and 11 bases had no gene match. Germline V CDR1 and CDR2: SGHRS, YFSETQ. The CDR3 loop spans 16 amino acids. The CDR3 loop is CASSPSSSGGQYEQYF. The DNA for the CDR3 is TGCGCCAGCAGCCCGTCGTCTAGCGGGGGACAATACGAGCAGTACTTC.

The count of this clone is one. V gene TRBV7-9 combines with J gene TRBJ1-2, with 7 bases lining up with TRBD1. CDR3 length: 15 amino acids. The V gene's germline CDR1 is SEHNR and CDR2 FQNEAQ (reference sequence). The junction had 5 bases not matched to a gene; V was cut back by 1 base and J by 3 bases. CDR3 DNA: TGTGCCAGCAGCTTAGAGGCAGGGGGGCACTATGGCTACACCTTC. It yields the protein CASSLEAGGHYGYTF.

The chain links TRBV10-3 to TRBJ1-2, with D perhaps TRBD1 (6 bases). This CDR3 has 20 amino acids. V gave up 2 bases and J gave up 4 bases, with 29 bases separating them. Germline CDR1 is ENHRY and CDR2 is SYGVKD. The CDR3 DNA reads TGTGCCATCAGTGAGGAAATCAACATAGGACAGAGGGGCCCCGGCTATGGCTACACCTTC. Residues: CAISEEINIGQRGPGYGYTF.

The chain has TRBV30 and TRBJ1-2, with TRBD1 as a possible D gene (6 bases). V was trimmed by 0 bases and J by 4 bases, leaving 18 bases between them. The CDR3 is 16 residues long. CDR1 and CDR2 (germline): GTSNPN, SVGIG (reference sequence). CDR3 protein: CAWSVGGGSTTYGYTF. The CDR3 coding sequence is TGTGCCTGGAGTGTAGGGGGTGGCAGCACGACCTATGGCTACACCTTC.

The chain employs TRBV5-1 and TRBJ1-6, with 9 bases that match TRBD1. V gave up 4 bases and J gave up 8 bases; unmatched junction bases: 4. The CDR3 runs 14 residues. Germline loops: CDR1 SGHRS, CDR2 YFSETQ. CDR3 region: CASSGDRDDSPLHF. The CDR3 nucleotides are TGCGCCAGCAGCGGGGACAGGGATGATTCACCCCTCCACTTT.

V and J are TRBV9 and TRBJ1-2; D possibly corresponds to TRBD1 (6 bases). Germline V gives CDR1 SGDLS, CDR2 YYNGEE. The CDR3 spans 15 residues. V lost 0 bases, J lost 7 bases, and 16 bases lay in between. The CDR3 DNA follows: TGTGCCAGCAGCGTAGCTGCGGGGGGCGAATCTGGCTACACCTTC. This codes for CASSVAAGGESGYTF.

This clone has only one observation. In nucleotides, the CDR3 is TGTGCCACCAAGCGGACGGCGAGCAATCAGCCCCAGCATTTT. It yields the protein CATKRTASNQPQHF. This chain links TRBV6-5 with TRBJ1-5, with D uncertain. Trimming removed 10 bases at V and 1 base at J, with 14 bases between. The germline V gene has CDR1 MNHEY and CDR2 SVGAGI. The CDR3 sequence is 14 residues long.

Here the CDR3 reads CASSETSGSYEQYV. The DNA of the CDR3 is TGCGCCAGCAGCGAGACTAGCGGGAGCTACGAGCAGTACGTC. The genes are TRBV5-1 and TRBJ2-7; 12 bases match TRBD2. The V gene end was trimmed by 4 bases and the J gene end by 3 bases; junction bases not matched to a gene: 2. The CDR3 covers 14 residues. The germline gives CDR1 SGHRS, CDR2 YFSETQ.

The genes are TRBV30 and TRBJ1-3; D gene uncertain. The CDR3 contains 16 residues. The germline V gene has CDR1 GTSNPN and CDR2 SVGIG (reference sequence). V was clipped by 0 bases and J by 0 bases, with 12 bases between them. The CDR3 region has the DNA TGTGCCTGGAGTGTTTTTGACTTCAACTCTGGAAACACCATATATTTT. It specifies CAWSVFDFNSGNTIYF.

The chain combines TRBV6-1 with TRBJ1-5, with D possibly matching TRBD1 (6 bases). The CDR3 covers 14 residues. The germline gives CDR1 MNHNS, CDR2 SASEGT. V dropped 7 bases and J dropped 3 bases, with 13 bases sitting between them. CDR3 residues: CASTEQGFNQPQHF. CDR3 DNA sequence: TGTGCCAGCACCGAACAGGGATTCAATCAGCCCCAGCATTTT.

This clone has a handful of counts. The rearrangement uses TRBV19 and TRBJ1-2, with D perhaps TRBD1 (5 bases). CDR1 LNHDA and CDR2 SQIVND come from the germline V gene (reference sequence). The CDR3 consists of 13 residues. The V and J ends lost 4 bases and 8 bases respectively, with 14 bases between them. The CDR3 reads CASSNPWGDGYTF. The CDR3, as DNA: TGTGCCAGTAGTAACCCATGGGGGGACGGCTACACCTTC.

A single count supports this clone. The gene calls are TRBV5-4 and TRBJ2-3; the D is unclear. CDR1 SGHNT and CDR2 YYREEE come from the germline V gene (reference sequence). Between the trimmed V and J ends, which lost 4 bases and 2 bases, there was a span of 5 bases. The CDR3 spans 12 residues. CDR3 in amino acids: CASSRDTDTQYF. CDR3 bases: TGTGCCAGCAGCAGAGACACAGATACGCAGTATTTT. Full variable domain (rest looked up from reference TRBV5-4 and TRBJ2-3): ETGVTQSPTHLIKTRGQQVTLRCSSQSGHNTVSWYQQALGQGPQFIFQYYREEENGRGNFPPRFSGLQFPNYSSELNVNALELDDSALYLCASSRDTDTQYFGPGTRLTVL.

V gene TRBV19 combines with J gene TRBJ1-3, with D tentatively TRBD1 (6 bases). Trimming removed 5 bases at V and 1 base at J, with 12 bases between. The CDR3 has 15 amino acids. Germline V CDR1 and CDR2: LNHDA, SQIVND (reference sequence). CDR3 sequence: CASSVRGRSGNTIYF. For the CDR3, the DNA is TGTGCCAGTAGTGTCAGGGGAAGATCTGGAAACACCATATATTTT.

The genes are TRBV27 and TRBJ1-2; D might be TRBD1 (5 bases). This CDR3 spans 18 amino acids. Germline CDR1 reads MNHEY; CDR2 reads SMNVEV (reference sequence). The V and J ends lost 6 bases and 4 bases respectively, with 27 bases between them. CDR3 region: CASRTQGLPGMAGYGYTF. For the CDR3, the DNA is TGTGCCAGCAGGACTCAAGGTCTTCCAGGGATGGCTGGCTATGGCTACACCTTC.

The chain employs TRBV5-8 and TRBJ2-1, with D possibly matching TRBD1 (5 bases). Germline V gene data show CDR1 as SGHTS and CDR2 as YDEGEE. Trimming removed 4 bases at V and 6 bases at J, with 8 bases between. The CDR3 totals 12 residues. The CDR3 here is CASSRDSNEQFF. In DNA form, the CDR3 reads TGTGCCAGCAGCCGAGACAGCAATGAGCAGTTCTTC.

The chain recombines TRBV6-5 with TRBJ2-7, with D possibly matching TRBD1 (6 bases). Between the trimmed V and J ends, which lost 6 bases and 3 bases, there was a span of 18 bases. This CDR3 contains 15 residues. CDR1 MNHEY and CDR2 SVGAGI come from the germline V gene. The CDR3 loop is CASRYRDKEYYEQYV. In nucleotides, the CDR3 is TGTGCCAGCAGGTACCGGGACAAGGAATACTACGAGCAGTACGTC.

This chain's CDR3 is CSVEDPGIGTDTQYF. The DNA of the CDR3 is TGCAGCGTTGAAGACCCGGGAATCGGCACAGATACGCAGTATTTT. V and J are TRBV29-1 and TRBJ2-3, with D perhaps TRBD2 (5 bases). The germline gives CDR1 SQVTM, CDR2 ANQGSEA. V shed 0 bases and J shed 1 base, with 11 bases lying between them. The CDR3 is made up of 15 amino acids.

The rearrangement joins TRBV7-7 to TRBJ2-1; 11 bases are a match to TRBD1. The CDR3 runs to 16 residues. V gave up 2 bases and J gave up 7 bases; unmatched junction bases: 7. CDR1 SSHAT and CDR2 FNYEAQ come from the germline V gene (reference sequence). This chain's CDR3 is CASSLLGQGGLNEQFF. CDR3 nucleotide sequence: TGTGCCAGCAGCTTACTGGGACAGGGGGGTTTAAATGAGCAGTTCTTC. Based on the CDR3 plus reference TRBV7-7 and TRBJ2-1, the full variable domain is GAGVSQSPRYKVTKRGQDVTLRCDPISSHATLYWYQQALGQGPEFLTYFNYEAQPDKSGLPSDRFSAERPEGSISTLTIQRTEQRDSAMYRCASSLLGQGGLNEQFFGPGTRLTVL.

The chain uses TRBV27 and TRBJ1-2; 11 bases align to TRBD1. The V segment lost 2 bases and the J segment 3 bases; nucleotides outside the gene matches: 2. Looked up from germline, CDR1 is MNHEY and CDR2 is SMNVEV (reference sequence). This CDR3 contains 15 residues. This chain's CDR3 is CASSLGTGGDYGYTF. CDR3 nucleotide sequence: TGTGCCAGCAGTTTAGGGACAGGGGGAGACTATGGCTACACCTTC.

The CDR3 here is CASSFQGGSYEQYF. The CDR3 nucleotides read TGTGCCAGCAGCTTTCAGGGGGGATCCTACGAGCAGTACTTC. The rearrangement joins TRBV5-4 to TRBJ2-7; TRBD1 is a possible D gene (7 bases). CDR3 length: 14 residues. The V end lost 2 bases, the J end lost 1 base, and 10 bases lay between the germline ends. In germline, CDR1 is SGHNT, CDR2 YYREEE (reference sequence).

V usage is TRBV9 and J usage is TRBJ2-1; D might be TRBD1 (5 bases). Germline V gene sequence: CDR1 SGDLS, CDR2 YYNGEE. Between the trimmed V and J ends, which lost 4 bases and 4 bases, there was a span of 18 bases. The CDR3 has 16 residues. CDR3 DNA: TGTGCCAGCAGCCCATCTGCTCAGGGTGCATACAATGAGCAGTTCTTC. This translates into CASSPSAQGAYNEQFF.

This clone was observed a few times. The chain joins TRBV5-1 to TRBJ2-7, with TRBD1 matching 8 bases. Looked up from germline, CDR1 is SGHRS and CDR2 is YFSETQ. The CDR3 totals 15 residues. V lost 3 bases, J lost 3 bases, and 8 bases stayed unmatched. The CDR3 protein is CASSWDFTGGYEQYF. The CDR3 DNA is TGCGCCAGCAGCTGGGATTTTACAGGGGGCTACGAGCAGTACTTC.

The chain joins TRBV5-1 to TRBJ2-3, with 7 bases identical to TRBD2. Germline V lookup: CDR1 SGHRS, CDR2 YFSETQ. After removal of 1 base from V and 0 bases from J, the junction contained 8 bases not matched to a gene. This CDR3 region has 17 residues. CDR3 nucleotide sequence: TGCGCCAGCAGCTTGTGGTTAGCGGGCACTAGCACAGATACGCAGTATTTT. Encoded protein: CASSLWLAGTSTDTQYF.